This TCR beta chain was identified in a study of cytomegalovirus exposure and HLA in healthy donors. Notes on the study in general: TCR association rates varied by HLA locus in a later analysis, with DRB1 highest and HLA-C lowest. Follow-up analysis later connected one missense variant in DCLRE1C with trimming of TCR beta V- and J-genes. A few chains linked to CMV were shown in vitro to be specific for CMV antigens.

Concerning this clone itself: Its antigen is not known.

Sampled while nominally healthy, donors likely had unrecorded immune exposures. This CDR3 comprises 14 residues. Germline loops: CDR1 MNHEY, CDR2 SMNVEV (reference sequence). Trimming stripped 6 bases from V and 6 bases from J, with 17 bases between. PCR used 60 Vbeta primers and 13 Jbeta primers. Some clones are missing from TCRdb's copy, which holds only in-frame ones; the method was immunoSEQ multiplex PCR. Of 150,000 to 200,000 clones in the sample, around 80% are singletons; the top ten hold 5% to 7.5%. This TCR came from a man between 45 and 60 years old in good health and CMV-seropositive. The chain recombines TRBV27 with TRBJ1-2; a weak D match, TRBD1 (6 bases). The specimen was PBMCs. The CDR3 coding sequence is TGTGCCAGCAGACTTACAGGGCCCTCTAATGGCTACACCTTC. Amino acids: CASRLTGPSNGYTF.